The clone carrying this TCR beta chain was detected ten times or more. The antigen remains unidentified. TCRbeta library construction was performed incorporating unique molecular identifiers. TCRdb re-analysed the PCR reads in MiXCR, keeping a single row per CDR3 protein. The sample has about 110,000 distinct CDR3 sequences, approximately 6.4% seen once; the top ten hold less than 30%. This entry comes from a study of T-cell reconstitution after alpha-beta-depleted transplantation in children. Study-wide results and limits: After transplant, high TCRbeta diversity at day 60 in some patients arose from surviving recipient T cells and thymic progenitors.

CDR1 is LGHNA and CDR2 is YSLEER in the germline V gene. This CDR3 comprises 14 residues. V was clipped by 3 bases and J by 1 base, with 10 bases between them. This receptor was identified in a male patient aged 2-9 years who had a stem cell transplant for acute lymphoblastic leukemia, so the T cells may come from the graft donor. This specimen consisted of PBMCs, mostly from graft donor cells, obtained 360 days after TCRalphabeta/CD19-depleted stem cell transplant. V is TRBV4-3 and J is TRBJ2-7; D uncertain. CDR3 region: CASSQNSYSYEQYF. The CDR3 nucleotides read TGCGCCAGCAGCCAGAACAGCTATTCCTACGAGCAGTACTTC.